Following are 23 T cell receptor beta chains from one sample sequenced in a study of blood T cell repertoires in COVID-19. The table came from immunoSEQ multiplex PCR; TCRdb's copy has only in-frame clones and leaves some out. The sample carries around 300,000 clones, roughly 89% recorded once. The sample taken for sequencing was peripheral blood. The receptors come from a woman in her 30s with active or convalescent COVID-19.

As DNA, the CDR3 is TGTGCCAGCAGCCCCCGGCGGGGGCCGGGCACTGAAGCTTTCTTT. Translating it yields CASSPRRGPGTEAFF. This chain links TRBV9 with TRBJ1-1, with D possibly matching TRBD1 (6 bases). Trimming took 4 bases from V and 4 from J, leaving 17 bases between them. Germline CDR1 is SGDLS and CDR2 is YYNGEE. This CDR3 contains 15 residues.

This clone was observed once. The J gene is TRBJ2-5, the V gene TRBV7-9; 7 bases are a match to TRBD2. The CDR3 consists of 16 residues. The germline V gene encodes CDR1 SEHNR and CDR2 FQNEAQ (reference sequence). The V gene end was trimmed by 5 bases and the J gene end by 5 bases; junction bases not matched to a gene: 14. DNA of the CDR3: TGTGCCAGCAGCACCCCTAGTGGGCAGGGAGGGGAGACCCAGTACTTC. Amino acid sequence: CASSTPSGQGGETQYF.

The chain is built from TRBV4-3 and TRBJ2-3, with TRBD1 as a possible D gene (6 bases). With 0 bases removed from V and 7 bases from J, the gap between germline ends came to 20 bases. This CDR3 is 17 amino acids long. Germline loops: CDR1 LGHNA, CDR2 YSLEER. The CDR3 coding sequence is TGCGCCAGCAGCCAAGATGGGCCAGGGGCGGCACAAAATACGCAGTATTTT. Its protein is CASSQDGPGAAQNTQYF.

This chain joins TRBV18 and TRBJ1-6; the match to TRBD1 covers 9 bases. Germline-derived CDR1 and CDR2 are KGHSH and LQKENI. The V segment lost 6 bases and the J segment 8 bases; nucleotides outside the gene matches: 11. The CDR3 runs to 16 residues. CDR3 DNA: TGTGCCAGCTCGCAAACAGCCGGGACAGGGCATTCACCCCTCCACTTT. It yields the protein CASSQTAGTGHSPLHF.

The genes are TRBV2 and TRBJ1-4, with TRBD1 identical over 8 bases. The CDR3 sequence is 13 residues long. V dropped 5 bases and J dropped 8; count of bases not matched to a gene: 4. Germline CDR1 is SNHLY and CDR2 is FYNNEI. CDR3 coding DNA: TGTGCCAGCAGTCAACAGGGGGAAGAAAAACTGTTTTTT. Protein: CASSQQGEEKLFF. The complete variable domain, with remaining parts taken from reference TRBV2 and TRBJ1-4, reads EPEVTQTPSHQVTQMGQEVILRCVPISNHLYFYWYRQILGQKVEFLVSFYNNEISEKSEIFDDQFSVERPDGSNFTLKIRSTKLEDSAMYFCASSQQGEEKLFFGSGTQLSVL.

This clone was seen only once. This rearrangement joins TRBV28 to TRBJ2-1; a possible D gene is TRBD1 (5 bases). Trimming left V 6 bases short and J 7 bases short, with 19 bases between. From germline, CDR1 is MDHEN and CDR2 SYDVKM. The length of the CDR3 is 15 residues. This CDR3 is CASSKSGSFGNEQFF. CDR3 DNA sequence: TGTGCCAGCAGCAAATCAGGGTCGTTTGGGAATGAGCAGTTCTTC.

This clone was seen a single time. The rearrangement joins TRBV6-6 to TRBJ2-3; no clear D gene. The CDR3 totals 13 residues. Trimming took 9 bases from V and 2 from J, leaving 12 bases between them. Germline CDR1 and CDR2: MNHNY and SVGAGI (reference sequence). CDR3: CASSSAPTDTQYF. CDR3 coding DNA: TGTGCCAGTAGCAGCGCCCCCACAGATACGCAGTATTTT.

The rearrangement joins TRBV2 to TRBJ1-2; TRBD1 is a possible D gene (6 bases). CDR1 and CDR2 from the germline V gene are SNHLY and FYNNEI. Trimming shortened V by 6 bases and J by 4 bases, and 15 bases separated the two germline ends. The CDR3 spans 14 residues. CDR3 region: CASRDSLGGYGYTF. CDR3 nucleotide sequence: TGTGCCAGCAGGGACTCGCTAGGGGGCTATGGCTACACCTTC.

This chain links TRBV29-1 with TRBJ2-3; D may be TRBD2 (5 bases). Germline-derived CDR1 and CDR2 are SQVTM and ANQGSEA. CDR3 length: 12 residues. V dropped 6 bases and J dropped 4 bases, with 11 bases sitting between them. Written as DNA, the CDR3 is TGCAGCGTCTTGGGGAGAGCAGATACGCAGTATTTT. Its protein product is CSVLGRADTQYF.

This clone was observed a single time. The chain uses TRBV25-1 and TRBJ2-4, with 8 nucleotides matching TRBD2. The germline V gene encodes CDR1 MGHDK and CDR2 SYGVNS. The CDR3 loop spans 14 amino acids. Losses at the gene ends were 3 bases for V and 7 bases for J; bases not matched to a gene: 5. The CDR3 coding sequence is TGTGCCAGCAGTGAGGCACGGGGGGGGAACATTCAGTACTTC. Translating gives CASSEARGGNIQYF.

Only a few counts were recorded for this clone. The CDR3 nucleotides are TGTGCCAGCAGTCGGGGACAGTCCAATCAGCCCCAGCATTTT. Translating it yields CASSRGQSNQPQHF. The chain carries TRBV6-5 and TRBJ1-5, with TRBD1 matching 7 bases. This CDR3 is built from 14 residues. Germline-derived CDR1 and CDR2 are MNHEY and SVGAGI. Losses at the gene ends were 5 bases for V and 3 bases for J; bases not matched to a gene: 4.

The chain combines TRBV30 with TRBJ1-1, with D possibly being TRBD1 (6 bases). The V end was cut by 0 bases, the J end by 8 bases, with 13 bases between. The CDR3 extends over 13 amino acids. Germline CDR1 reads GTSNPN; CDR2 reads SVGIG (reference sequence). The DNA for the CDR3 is TGTGCCTGGAGTGTAACAGGGTGGGCGGAAGCTTTCTTT. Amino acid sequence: CAWSVTGWAEAFF. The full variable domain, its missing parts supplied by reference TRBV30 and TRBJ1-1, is SQTIHQWPATLVQPVGSPLSLECTVEGTSNPNLYWYRQAAGRGLQLLFYSVGIGQISSEVPQNLSASRPQDRQFILSSKKLLLSDSGFYLCAWSVTGWAEAFFGQGTRLTVV.

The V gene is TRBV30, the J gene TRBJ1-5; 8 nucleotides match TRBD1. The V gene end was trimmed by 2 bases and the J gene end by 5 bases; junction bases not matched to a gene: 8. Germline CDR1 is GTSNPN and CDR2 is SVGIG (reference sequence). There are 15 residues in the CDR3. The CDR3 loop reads CAWSPQNRGYQPQHF. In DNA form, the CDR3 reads TGTGCCTGGAGTCCCCAAAACAGGGGGTATCAGCCCCAGCATTTT. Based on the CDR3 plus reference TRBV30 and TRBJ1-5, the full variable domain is SQTIHQWPATLVQPVGSPLSLECTVEGTSNPNLYWYRQAAGRGLQLLFYSVGIGQISSEVPQNLSASRPQDRQFILSSKKLLLSDSGFYLCAWSPQNRGYQPQHFGDGTRLSIL.

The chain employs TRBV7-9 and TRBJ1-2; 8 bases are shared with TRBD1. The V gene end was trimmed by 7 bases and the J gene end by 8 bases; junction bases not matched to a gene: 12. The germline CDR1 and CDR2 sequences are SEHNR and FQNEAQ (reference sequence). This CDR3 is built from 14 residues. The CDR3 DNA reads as TGTGCCAGCACCTCCCGGACAGGGTTCGGGGGCTACACCTTC. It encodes CASTSRTGFGGYTF.

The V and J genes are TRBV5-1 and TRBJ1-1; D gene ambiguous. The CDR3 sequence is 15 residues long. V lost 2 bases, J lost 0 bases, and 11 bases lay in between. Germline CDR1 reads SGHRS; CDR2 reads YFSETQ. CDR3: CASSLEGTLNTEAFF. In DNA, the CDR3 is TGCGCCAGCAGCTTAGAGGGCACCTTGAACACTGAAGCTTTCTTT.

The DNA of the CDR3 is TGTGCCAGCAGCCCTCAGACTAGTAGGGAGACCCAGTACTTC. Encoded protein: CASSPQTSRETQYF. The rearrangement joins TRBV28 to TRBJ2-5; perhaps TRBD2 as D (6 bases). Trimming removed 6 bases at V and 5 bases at J, with 16 bases between. CDR3 length: 14 amino acids. Germline-derived CDR1 and CDR2 are MDHEN and SYDVKM.

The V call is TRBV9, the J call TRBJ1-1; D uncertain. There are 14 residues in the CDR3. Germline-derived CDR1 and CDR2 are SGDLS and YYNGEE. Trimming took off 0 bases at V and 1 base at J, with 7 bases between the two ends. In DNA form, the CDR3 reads TGTGCCAGCAGCGTAGGAGGTCCGAACACTGAAGCTTTCTTT. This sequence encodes CASSVGGPNTEAFF.

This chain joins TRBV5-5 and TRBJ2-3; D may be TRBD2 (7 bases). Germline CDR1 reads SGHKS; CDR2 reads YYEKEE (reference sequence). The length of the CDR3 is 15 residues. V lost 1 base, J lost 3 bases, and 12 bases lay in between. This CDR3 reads CASSLIGGGTDTQYF. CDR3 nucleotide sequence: TGTGCCAGCAGCTTGATAGGGGGAGGGACAGATACGCAGTATTTT. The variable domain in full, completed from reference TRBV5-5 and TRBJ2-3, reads DAGVTQSPTHLIKTRGQQVTLRCSPISGHKSVSWYQQVLGQGPQFIFQYYEKEERGRGNFPDRFSARQFPNYSSELNVNALLLGDSALYLCASSLIGGGTDTQYFGPGTRLTVL.

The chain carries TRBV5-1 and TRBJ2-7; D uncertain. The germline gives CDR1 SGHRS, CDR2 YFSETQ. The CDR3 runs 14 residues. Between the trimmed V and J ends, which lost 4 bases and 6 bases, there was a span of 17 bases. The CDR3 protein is CASSPDTIFLEQYF. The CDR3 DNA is TGCGCCAGCAGCCCCGACACCATCTTCCTCGAGCAGTACTTC.

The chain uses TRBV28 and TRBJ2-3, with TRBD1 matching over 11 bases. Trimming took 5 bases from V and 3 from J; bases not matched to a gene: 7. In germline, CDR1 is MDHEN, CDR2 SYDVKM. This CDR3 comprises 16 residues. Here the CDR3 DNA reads TGTGCCAGCAGTCACGGACAGGGGGCCGGGACAGATACGCAGTATTTT. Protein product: CASSHGQGAGTDTQYF.

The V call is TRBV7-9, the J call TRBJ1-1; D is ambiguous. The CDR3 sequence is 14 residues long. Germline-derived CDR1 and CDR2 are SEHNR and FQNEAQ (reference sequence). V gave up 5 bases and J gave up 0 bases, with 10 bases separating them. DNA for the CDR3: TGTGCCAGCAGCCCGACAATGCTGAACACTGAAGCTTTCTTT. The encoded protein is CASSPTMLNTEAFF.

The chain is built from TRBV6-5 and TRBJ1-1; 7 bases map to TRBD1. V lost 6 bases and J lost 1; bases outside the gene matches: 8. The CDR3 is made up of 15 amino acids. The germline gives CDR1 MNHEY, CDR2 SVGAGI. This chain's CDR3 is CASSLEGARNTEAFF. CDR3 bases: TGTGCCAGCAGCCTCGAGGGGGCAAGGAACACTGAAGCTTTCTTT.

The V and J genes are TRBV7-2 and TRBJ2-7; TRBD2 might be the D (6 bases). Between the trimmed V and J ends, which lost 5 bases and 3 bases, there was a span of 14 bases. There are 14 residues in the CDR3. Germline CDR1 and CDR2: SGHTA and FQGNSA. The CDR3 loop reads CASSTHLEGYEQYF. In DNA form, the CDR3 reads TGTGCCAGCAGCACCCACCTGGAGGGCTACGAGCAGTACTTC.